Below, 7 T cell receptor beta chains from the same sample are listed, as sequenced in a study of shared clonotypes between healthy human individuals. Clones were sequenced by immunoSEQ multiplex PCR, and TCRdb holds only the in-frame ones, with some missing. The table has more than 2,000,000 clones, roughly 93% seen once; the top ten hold approximately 0.4%. Material for sequencing was naive CD4+ T cells from PBMCs. Subset meaning: CD45RA+ positively selected. All receptors derive from a man in his late teens or twenties in good health. Some clones in this sample may be carry-over from other donors' samples.

The V gene is TRBV18, the J gene TRBJ2-7; 13 positions match TRBD2. The germline V gene has CDR1 KGHSH and CDR2 LQKENI. The CDR3 consists of 14 residues. J gave up 6 bases and V 6 bases, and 5 bases lay outside the gene matches. CDR3 nucleotide sequence: TGTGCCAGCTCGCCAGGGACTAGCGGGACCGAGCAGTACTTC. This codes for CASSPGTSGTEQYF.

V is TRBV28 and J is TRBJ1-1, with D possibly TRBD1 on 6 matching bases. The V end lost 4 bases, the J end lost 4 bases, and 13 bases lay between the germline ends. The CDR3 is made up of 14 amino acids. Germline loops: CDR1 MDHEN, CDR2 SYDVKM. In DNA form, the CDR3 reads TGTGCCAGCAGTTACGGGGGCCAGGGCACTGAAGCTTTCTTT. The encoded protein is CASSYGGQGTEAFF.

For the CDR3, the DNA is TGTGCCATCAGTGAGACTAGGGGACAGGCAGAAGGGCAGTACTTC. Translated: CAISETRGQAEGQYF. The chain couples TRBV10-3 to TRBJ2-7, with TRBD1 matching 8 bases. This CDR3 is 15 amino acids long. Germline-derived CDR1 and CDR2 are ENHRY and SYGVKD. Trimming at V came to 2 bases and at J to 9 bases, leaving 12 bases not matched to a gene.

The gene calls are TRBV5-1 and TRBJ1-1; D gene uncertain. Germline lookup yields CDR1 SGHRS and CDR2 YFSETQ. The CDR3 runs to 14 residues. Trimming took 4 bases from V and 1 from J, leaving 11 bases between them. CDR3 DNA: TGCGCCAGCAGCCCGGCGGTTGGGAACACTGAAGCTTTCTTT. This translates into CASSPAVGNTEAFF.

The CDR3 is CASSQEGLSDNEQFF. For the CDR3, the DNA is TGTGCCAGCAGCCAAGAAGGGCTATCAGACAATGAGCAGTTCTTC. This chain links TRBV4-2 with TRBJ2-1; D is undetermined. Trimming took 0 bases from V and 5 from J, leaving 11 bases between them. The CDR3 sequence is 15 residues long. CDR1 and CDR2 (germline): LGHNA, YNFKEQ.

The chain uses TRBV7-3 and TRBJ2-1; tentative D call: TRBD2 (5 bases). The CDR3 is 13 amino acids. Germline V gene sequence: CDR1 SGHTA, CDR2 FQGTGA. V lost 4 bases, J lost 9 bases, and 13 bases lay in between. The CDR3 nucleotides are TGTGCCAGCAGCTCCAACCGAGAGGGTGAGCAGTTCTTC. It specifies CASSSNREGEQFF.

The chain employs TRBV5-1 and TRBJ2-1, with 9 bases identical to TRBD1. CDR1 and CDR2 (germline): SGHRS, YFSETQ. The CDR3 totals 16 residues. The V segment lost 3 bases and the J segment 6 bases; nucleotides outside the gene matches: 10. CDR3 DNA sequence: TGCGCCAGCAGCTCTCACTCGGGACAGGGAGCCAATGAGCAGTTCTTC. This sequence encodes CASSSHSGQGANEQFF. The variable domain in full, with the rest retrieved from reference TRBV5-1 and TRBJ2-1, is KAGVTQTPRYLIKTRGQQVTLSCSPISGHRSVSWYQQTPGQGLQFLFEYFSETQRNKGNFPGRFSGRQFSNSRSEMNVSTLELGDSALYLCASSSHSGQGANEQFFGPGTRLTVL.